These T cell receptor beta chains were read from a single sample in a study of blood T cell repertoires in COVID-19. Here immunoSEQ multiplex PCR was the method, and the copy in TCRdb shows in-frame clones only, minus some. The sample lists 290,000 or so clones, roughly 89% seen once, with around 4.5% in the top ten. Sequenced material: PBMCs or T cells enriched from blood (not recorded which). The receptor set was obtained from a woman aged 18-29 years with acute COVID-19. Each CDR3 is given without its conserved first and last residue.

TRBJ1-1 | TRBV5-1 | ASSDPGEIGAF
TRBJ1-1 | TRBV5-6 | ASSLVDRGRSEAF
TRBJ2-7 | TRBV19 | ASSIIGTGDSYEQY
TRBJ1-2 | TRBV5-1 | ASSPSGQRGSGSNYGYT
TRBJ2-1 | TRBV5-5 | ASSPGLAPNEQF
TRBJ2-7 | TRBV28 | ASSQGWYEQY
TRBJ2-7 | TRBV28 | AISGGTGGPLVEQY
TRBJ2-1 | TRBV6-5 | ASSPGLARYNEQF
TRBJ1-5 | TRBV28 | ASSGTGAGQPQH
TRBJ2-1 | TRBV29-1 | SDSGDYNEQF
TRBJ1-6 | TRBV15 | ATSPSTAATSPLH
TRBJ2-3 | TRBV30 | AWVRDRGDTQY
TRBJ2-3 | TRBV6-2/TRBV6-3 | ASSYAGRSTDTQY
TRBJ2-2 | TRBV20-1 | SASSPGSPGELF
TRBJ1-1 | TRBV27 | ASSPRGGVSEAF
TRBJ2-1 | TRBV11-2 | ATTKRAGDTL
TRBJ2-1 | TRBV11-2 | ASSLPGTTINEQF
TRBJ2-7 | TRBV11-3 | ASSSLAGLAGHAYEQY
TRBJ2-7 | TRBV3-1/TRBV3-2 | ASSQTGGVDEQY
TRBJ1-1 | TRBV5-4 | ASSPKGRVEAF
TRBJ1-1 | TRBV30 | AWIQGIEAF
TRBJ1-5 | TRBV6-2/TRBV6-3 | ASSYPSPVSGRVISNQPQH